This T cell receptor beta chain emerged from a study of PD-1 blockade in mismatch repair-deficient tumors. Study-level background: All were previously treated, progressing patients with over 9 mismatch repair-deficient cancer types. Study-wide findings and caveats: After pembrolizumab, tumor-resident clones rose rapidly, then generally contracted before radiologic responses.

Every patient had mismatch repair deficiency by PCR or immunohistochemistry. Three pembrolizumab responders had their TCRs sequenced. The germline V and J ends were trimmed by 2 bases and 0 bases, with 8 bases remaining between them. Germline V gene data show CDR1 as MNHEY and CDR2 as SVGAGI. This CDR3 contains 15 residues. Generated by immunoSEQ multiplex PCR, the TCRdb table keeps only in-frame clones and is missing some. Found here are about 79,000 clones, 70% to 90% of them singletons; the top ten hold approximately 5.5%. Remarks on this clone: Its target is unknown.

The input for sequencing was peripheral blood, taken 44 weeks after starting pembrolizumab. The TCR originated in an adult with mismatch repair-deficient cancer. The V gene is TRBV6-5, the J gene TRBJ2-1, with D tentatively TRBD2 (5 bases). The CDR3 DNA is TGTGCCAGCAGTTACAGCGGTAGCTCCTACAATGAGCAGTTCTTC. Its translation is CASSYSGSSYNEQFF.